What follows are 8 T cell receptor beta chains derived from one specimen sequenced in a study of blood T cell repertoires in COVID-19. Data came from immunoSEQ multiplex PCR; TCRdb stores just in-frame clones and leaves some out. The sample includes about 110,000 clones, about 87% seen only once; the top ten take about 6.8%. Sample: peripheral blood. Receptors originate from a man aged 45-65 years with active or convalescent COVID-19.

This rearrangement joins TRBV2 to TRBJ2-7; 14 bases line up with TRBD2. Germline V gene data show CDR1 as SNHLY and CDR2 as FYNNEI. Trimming at V came to 1 base and at J to 0 bases, leaving 5 bases not matched to a gene. This CDR3 has 18 residues. CDR3 loop: CASSEVGLAGDPSYEQYF. For the CDR3, the DNA is TGTGCCAGCAGTGAAGTGGGACTAGCGGGAGACCCCTCCTACGAGCAGTACTTC.

The chain is built from TRBV6-4 and TRBJ2-3; 9 bases agree with TRBD1. The V and J ends lost 5 bases and 4 bases, in that order; junction bases with no gene match: 7. This CDR3 is 15 amino acids long. CDR1 and CDR2 from the germline V gene are MRHNA and SNTAGT. CDR3: CASSTTGGAADTQYF. Written as DNA, the CDR3 is TGTGCCAGCAGTACAACAGGGGGCGCGGCAGATACGCAGTATTTT.

The chain uses TRBV28 and TRBJ2-5; TRBD1 is a possible D gene (6 bases). The germline V gene encodes CDR1 MDHEN and CDR2 SYDVKM. This CDR3 comprises 12 residues. Deletions cut 8 bases from V and 4 bases from J, with 11 bases between. The CDR3 loop is CASESGVETQYF. The CDR3 bases are TGTGCCAGCGAGTCAGGGGTAGAGACCCAGTACTTC.

In this sample, this clone turned up once. This chain links TRBV29-1 with TRBJ1-2; D is perhaps TRBD1 (5 bases). Germline V gives CDR1 SQVTM, CDR2 ANQGSEA. The V gene lost 4 bases and the J gene lost 0 bases, with 15 bases spanning the gap. CDR3 length: 15 residues. CDR3 amino acids: CSVAQRGDSNYGYTF. In DNA form, the CDR3 reads TGCAGCGTTGCCCAGCGGGGGGATTCTAACTATGGCTACACCTTC.

The chain links TRBV19 to TRBJ1-1; 10 nucleotides agree with TRBD1. From germline, CDR1 is LNHDA and CDR2 SQIVND (reference sequence). V gave up 7 bases and J gave up 5 bases; unmatched junction bases: 7. This CDR3 spans 14 amino acids. The DNA for the CDR3 is TGTGCCAGTACCATGGGACAGGGGTATACTGAAGCTTTCTTT. Residues: CASTMGQGYTEAFF.

The chain uses TRBV10-3 and TRBJ1-5; TRBD1 matches at 8 bases. This CDR3 spans 12 amino acids. Germline CDR1 and CDR2: ENHRY and SYGVKD. V shed 11 bases, J shed 7 bases, and the junction held 7 bases outside the gene matches. CDR3 loop: CASGQGRQPQHF. DNA for the CDR3: TGTGCCTCAGGACAGGGAAGGCAGCCCCAGCATTTT.

The J gene is TRBJ1-5, the V gene TRBV27; maybe TRBD1 (5 bases). Germline CDR1 is MNHEY and CDR2 is SMNVEV (reference sequence). The CDR3 has 13 residues. Between the trimmed V and J ends, which lost 5 bases and 3 bases, there was a span of 8 bases. The CDR3 protein is CASSHRFNQPQHF. The CDR3, as DNA: TGTGCCAGCAGTCACAGGTTCAATCAGCCCCAGCATTTT.

The CDR3 DNA reads as TGCGCCAGCAGCTTACAGGGGGCTACCCAAGAGACCCAGTACTTC. As protein: CASSLQGATQETQYF. The chain joins TRBV5-1 to TRBJ2-5; TRBD1 matches at 9 bases. The J segment lost 1 base and the V segment lost 2 bases, leaving 3 bases of the junction unmatched. This CDR3 spans 15 amino acids. Germline CDR1 SGHRS, CDR2 YFSETQ. Variable domain in full (rest from reference TRBV5-1 and TRBJ2-5): KAGVTQTPRYLIKTRGQQVTLSCSPISGHRSVSWYQQTPGQGLQFLFEYFSETQRNKGNFPGRFSGRQFSNSRSEMNVSTLELGDSALYLCASSLQGATQETQYFGPGTRLLVL.